The 13 T cell receptor beta chains given below trace back to one sample, sequenced in a study of CD4+ T cells in melanoma. Profiling relied on immunoSEQ multiplex PCR, and the TCRdb table lists in-frame clones only, not all of them. This table has around 18,000 clones, 83% appearing once. Sequenced sample: cells from a culture (not recorded whether cultured in vitro). The receptors shown here come from a human donor with melanoma.

The chain links TRBV11-2 to TRBJ1-1, with D unclear. This CDR3 is 15 amino acids long. Germline V gene data show CDR1 as SGHAT and CDR2 as FQNNGV. V was shortened by 6 bases and J by 4 bases, with 18 bases between the two germline ends. The CDR3 coding sequence is TGTGCCAGCAGGTCAAGCCTTCAAGGGAGCACTGAAGCTTTCTTT. The encoded protein is CASRSSLQGSTEAFF.

The V and J genes are TRBV25-1 and TRBJ2-4; D may be TRBD2 (6 bases). Germline values: CDR1 MGHDK, CDR2 SYGVNS. V was cut by 5 bases and J by 0 bases, with 17 bases left in between. The CDR3 has 17 amino acids. The CDR3 sequence is CASSPEGRVLAKNIQYF. In DNA form, the CDR3 reads TGTGCCAGCAGTCCGGAGGGCCGAGTACTAGCCAAAAACATTCAGTACTTC.

This chain's CDR3 is CASSLVRPGYLTEAFF. Written as DNA, the CDR3 is TGTGCCAGCAGCTTAGTTCGCCCGGGTTACCTAACTGAAGCTTTCTTT. V is TRBV7-8 and J is TRBJ1-1; D is unclear. This CDR3 is 16 amino acids long. V was shortened by 1 base and J by 5 bases, with 17 bases between the two germline ends. Germline CDR1 SGHVS, CDR2 FQNEAQ.

This chain connects TRBV5-5 to TRBJ1-2; no definite D call. Trimming took 4 bases from V and 2 from J, leaving 15 bases between them. Germline CDR1 reads SGHKS; CDR2 reads YYEKEE (reference sequence). This CDR3 contains 15 residues. Here the CDR3 reads CASSRALVRNYGYTF. The CDR3 coding sequence is TGTGCCAGCAGCCGAGCGCTGGTTCGAAACTATGGCTACACCTTC.

V and J are TRBV25-1 and TRBJ2-5; D could derive from TRBD1 or TRBD2 (7 bases each). The V gene lost 8 bases and the J gene lost 5 bases, with 9 bases spanning the gap. The CDR3 has 11 residues. In germline, CDR1 is MGHDK, CDR2 SYGVNS. CDR3 DNA sequence: TGTGCCAGCCAGGGGGGGGAGACCCAGTACTTC. Translation: CASQGGETQYF.

As DNA, the CDR3 is TGTGCCAGTAGTATAGCGTCCGGGTACGAGCAGTACTTC. Protein product: CASSIASGYEQYF. This chain connects TRBV19 to TRBJ2-7; D is unresolved. CDR1 is LNHDA, CDR2 SQIVND, per germline (reference sequence). V was trimmed by 1 base and J by 4 bases, leaving 8 bases between them. The CDR3 length is 13 residues. The full variable domain, in which reference TRBV19 and TRBJ2-7 provide the parts outside the CDR3, is DGGITQSPKYLFRKEGQNVTLSCEQNLNHDAMYWYRQDPGQGLRLIYYSQIVNDFQKGDIAEGYSVSREKKESFPLTVTSAQKNPTAFYLCASSIASGYEQYFGPGTRLTVT.

The chain has TRBV7-9 and TRBJ2-1, with D possibly being TRBD1 or TRBD2 (5 bases each). The CDR3 consists of 13 residues. Germline V gene data show CDR1 as SEHNR and CDR2 as FQNEAQ (reference sequence). V was cut by 2 bases and J by 8 bases, with 10 bases left in between. CDR3 loop: CASSLPRGDEQFF. The CDR3 nucleotides read TGTGCCAGCAGCTTACCACGAGGGGATGAGCAGTTCTTC.

The J gene is TRBJ2-1, the V gene TRBV7-3, with 7 nucleotides matching TRBD2. The length of the CDR3 is 15 residues. The V gene end was trimmed by 1 base and the J gene end by 4 bases; junction bases not matched to a gene: 4. Looked up from germline, CDR1 is SGHTA and CDR2 is FQGTGA. The CDR3 DNA reads as TGTGCCAGCAGCTTAATCGGGCGGGAGTACAATGAGCAGTTCTTC. This encodes CASSLIGREYNEQFF.

The chain joins TRBV7-9 to TRBJ1-2; no reliable D call. The CDR3 has 14 amino acids. V lost 3 bases and J 4 bases, leaving 12 bases between the germline ends. CDR1 SEHNR and CDR2 FQNEAQ come from the germline V gene (reference sequence). CDR3 protein: CASSLRDGPYGYTF. CDR3 coding DNA: TGTGCCAGCAGCTTGCGAGACGGACCCTATGGCTACACCTTC.

This chain joins TRBV5-1 and TRBJ1-1; D might be TRBD1 (5 bases). Germline V lookup: CDR1 SGHRS, CDR2 YFSETQ. The V end was cut by 7 bases, the J end by 1 base, with 20 bases between. This CDR3 is built from 16 residues. In nucleotides, the CDR3 is TGCGCCAGCGTGAAGAGTCCGGGACTCCGGAACACTGAAGCTTTCTTT. Translating it yields CASVKSPGLRNTEAFF.

The V gene is TRBV15, the J gene TRBJ2-3; the D is unclear. V lost 0 bases to trimming and J lost 8 bases, with 6 bases between them. Germline-derived CDR1 and CDR2 are LNHNV and YYDKDF (reference sequence). The CDR3 length is 12 residues. This CDR3 reads CATSRDKVTQYF. In DNA, the CDR3 is TGTGCCACCAGCAGAGATAAGGTTACGCAGTATTTT. Together with reference TRBV15 and TRBJ2-3, the CDR3 gives the full variable domain: DAMVIQNPRYQVTQFGKPVTLSCSQTLNHNVMYWYQQKSSQAPKLLFHYYDKDFNNEADTPDNFQSRRPNTSFCFLDIRSPGLGDTAMYLCATSRDKVTQYFGPGTRLTVL.

This chain joins TRBV15 and TRBJ1-5, with D unresolved. The CDR3 totals 17 residues. V was shortened by 0 bases and J by 0 bases, with 12 bases between the two germline ends. Germline CDR1 reads LNHNV; CDR2 reads YYDKDF (reference sequence). The CDR3 loop is CATSREAATNSNQPQHF. The CDR3 DNA follows: TGTGCCACCAGCAGAGAGGCAGCTACTAATAGCAATCAGCCCCAGCATTTT.

V and J are TRBV11-2 and TRBJ2-7; 9 bases line up with TRBD1. The V and J ends lost 1 base and 5 bases, in that order; junction bases with no gene match: 6. The germline V gene encodes CDR1 SGHAT and CDR2 FQNNGV. The CDR3 is made up of 15 amino acids. This chain's CDR3 is CASSLVGDRADEQYF. As DNA, the CDR3 is TGTGCCAGCAGCTTAGTTGGGGACAGGGCAGACGAGCAGTACTTC.